This TCR beta chain was retrieved from a study of T cells after yellow fever vaccination (dated by TCRdb to between 2018 and 2021). A note on the overall study: Libraries from fractions with low cell numbers were prepared with the SMART-Seq v4 Ultra Low Input RNA kit. Bulk TCR alpha and beta repertoires were sequenced longitudinally to track T-cell clones before and after primary and booster YFV17D yellow fever vaccination. Two healthy male donors made up the cohort, one aged 18 to 30 years and the other aged 30 to 40 years. Bulk PBMC replicates and cell subsets were isolated from blood drawn at multiple timepoints before and after both primary and secondary immunization. Overall study outcomes, separate from this receptor: Compared with the primary T-cell response, the secondary T-cell response was weaker but faster, peaking on day 5 rather than day 15. A small fraction of clonotypes showed up in both the CD4 and CD8 compartments, probably as a result of convergent recombination. Only a couple of donors were included in the study, so the extent to which the findings can be generalized is limited. Because abundant contaminating clonotypes from the bulk population could be contained in FACS-sorted repertoires, computational filtering was required. Most clones expanded after primary vaccination (around 96% of CD4 and around nine tenths of CD8) were re-detected after the booster, suggesting that broad memory maintenance occurred.

The label giving this sample's treatment or condition can be read as: live attenuated yellow fever vaccine strain. At each blood-draw timepoint, two biological replicates of bulk PBMCs were obtained. PBMCs were isolated from peripheral blood using a standard Ficoll-Paque protocol. TriZol was used to extract RNA from bulk PBMCs, CD4 and CD8 fractions, and dextramer-positive and dextramer-negative fractions. TCR cDNA was made using 5'RACE template switching, a step that added a universal primer site and unique molecular identifiers. cDNA synthesis was primed from both the TCR alpha and TCR beta constant segments. Library amplification used two PCR steps, and the second PCR step added sample barcodes and sequencing adapters. Sequencing of libraries was performed on Illumina HiSeq 2500 (2x100 bp) or NovaSeq (2x150 bp). As for how the authors treated the data: Demultiplexing of reads and collapsing into UMI consensus sequences were performed with MIGEC, and V(D)J alignment was carried out with MiXCR. Vaccine-responding clonotypes were defined with edgeR using replicate PBMC samples, requiring FDR below 0.01 and a log2 fold change above 5 up to day 15. Each bulk clonotype received a CD4 or CD8 identity based on whether the sequenced CD4 or CD8 repertoire contained that clonotype at higher abundance. TCRdb reprocessed the public reads (quality trimming at Q25 with fastp, clone calling with MiXCR) and kept in-frame beta chains. CDR3 protein duplicates are merged, each entry listing the most common genes and DNA. These V and J calls originate from TCRdb's pipeline instead of the authors' own analysis. The sample table lists 450,000 to 600,000 distinct CDR3 sequences, about 13% of them with a count of one. The biggest ten clones account for about 14% of the sample.

With respect to this clonotype: The antigen it binds to is not known. No much larger clone is present one base from it, and per-base qualities are unavailable.

The germline V gene encodes CDR1 MNHEY and CDR2 SMNVEV (reference sequence). The CDR3, from cysteine to phenylalanine, totals 16 residues. CDR3 DNA is the only sequence kept; it has 48 bases, read in frame from the first base. V is clipped by 2 bases and J by 1 base, and the sequence between their germline boundaries is 11 bases long. The clonotype was recovered from a man aged 25-45 years who received the YFV17D yellow fever vaccine. Sequenced here: PBMCs, sampled on the day of the yellow fever booster vaccination. This chain joins TRBV27 to TRBJ2-2; the D gene is unclear. The DNA sequence follows: TGTGCCAGCAGTTTAAGTCGGGTAGTGAACACCGGGGAGCTGTTTTTT. This is translated as CASSLSRVVNTGELFF.